This T cell receptor (beta chain) was found in a study of blood T cell repertoires in COVID-19. Study as a whole: The origin of the acute and convalescent COVID-19 samples was the United States, Italy and Spain. Sources were T cells, B-cell-depleted T cells, or PBMCs; the material itself was cDNA or gDNA.

Germline V CDR1 and CDR2: MNHEY, SMNVEV (reference sequence). The CDR3 consists of 14 residues. With V trimmed by 6 bases and J by 8 bases, 12 bases remained unmatched. In the original analysis: Amplified reference gene primers provided the basis for estimating nucleated cell counts. Profiled with immunoSEQ multiplex PCR; TCRdb holds only in-frame clones, not every one. V, J and clone size are taken as reported in that table, and D and trimming were inferred from the DNA itself. This table holds approximately 160,000 clones, approximately 82% found once. This TCR derives from a man aged 65 to 79 who had recovered from COVID-19. The chain uses TRBV27 and TRBJ1-2, with 7 positions matching TRBD1. The sequenced sample consisted of peripheral blood. The CDR3 spells CASSPDRVVGGYTF. CDR3 DNA: TGTGCCAGCAGCCCCGACAGGGTAGTTGGGGGCTACACCTTC.